The present TCR beta chain was sequenced within a study of Ad26.COV2.S vaccination and SARS-CoV-2 variants. The overall study: Ad26.COV2.S given intramuscularly, once or twice 56 days apart. Overall study findings and caveats: Measurements of TCR breadth and depth may have given underestimates of the total T cell responses.

CDR1 and CDR2 from the germline V gene are LGHNA and YSLEER. The CDR3 covers 15 residues. The ends lost 4 bases at V and 1 base at J; junction bases unmatched: 3. This sample's treatment: 15 to 20 received Ad26.COV2.S at low or high dose, single or two shots; several received placebo; per-sample allocation not given. After the first vaccine or placebo injection, samples were drawn on day 63. Using immunoSEQ multiplex PCR, the repertoire was profiled, and TCRdb retains in-frame clones only, with some absent. The sample has roughly 350,000 clones, around 86% seen once. This clone appeared once. Its antigen is unknown.

The genes are TRBV4-3 and TRBJ2-2; TRBD1 matches 7 bases. Sequenced material: peripheral blood, taken in a trial of Ad26.COV2.S vaccine versus placebo. The clonotype was recovered from a person between 18 and 59 years old who received the Ad26.COV2.S COVID-19 vaccine or a placebo. The CDR3 sequence is CASSLRTGNTGELFF. Here the CDR3 DNA reads TGCGCCAGCAGCCTCCGGACAGGGAACACCGGGGAGCTGTTTTTT.